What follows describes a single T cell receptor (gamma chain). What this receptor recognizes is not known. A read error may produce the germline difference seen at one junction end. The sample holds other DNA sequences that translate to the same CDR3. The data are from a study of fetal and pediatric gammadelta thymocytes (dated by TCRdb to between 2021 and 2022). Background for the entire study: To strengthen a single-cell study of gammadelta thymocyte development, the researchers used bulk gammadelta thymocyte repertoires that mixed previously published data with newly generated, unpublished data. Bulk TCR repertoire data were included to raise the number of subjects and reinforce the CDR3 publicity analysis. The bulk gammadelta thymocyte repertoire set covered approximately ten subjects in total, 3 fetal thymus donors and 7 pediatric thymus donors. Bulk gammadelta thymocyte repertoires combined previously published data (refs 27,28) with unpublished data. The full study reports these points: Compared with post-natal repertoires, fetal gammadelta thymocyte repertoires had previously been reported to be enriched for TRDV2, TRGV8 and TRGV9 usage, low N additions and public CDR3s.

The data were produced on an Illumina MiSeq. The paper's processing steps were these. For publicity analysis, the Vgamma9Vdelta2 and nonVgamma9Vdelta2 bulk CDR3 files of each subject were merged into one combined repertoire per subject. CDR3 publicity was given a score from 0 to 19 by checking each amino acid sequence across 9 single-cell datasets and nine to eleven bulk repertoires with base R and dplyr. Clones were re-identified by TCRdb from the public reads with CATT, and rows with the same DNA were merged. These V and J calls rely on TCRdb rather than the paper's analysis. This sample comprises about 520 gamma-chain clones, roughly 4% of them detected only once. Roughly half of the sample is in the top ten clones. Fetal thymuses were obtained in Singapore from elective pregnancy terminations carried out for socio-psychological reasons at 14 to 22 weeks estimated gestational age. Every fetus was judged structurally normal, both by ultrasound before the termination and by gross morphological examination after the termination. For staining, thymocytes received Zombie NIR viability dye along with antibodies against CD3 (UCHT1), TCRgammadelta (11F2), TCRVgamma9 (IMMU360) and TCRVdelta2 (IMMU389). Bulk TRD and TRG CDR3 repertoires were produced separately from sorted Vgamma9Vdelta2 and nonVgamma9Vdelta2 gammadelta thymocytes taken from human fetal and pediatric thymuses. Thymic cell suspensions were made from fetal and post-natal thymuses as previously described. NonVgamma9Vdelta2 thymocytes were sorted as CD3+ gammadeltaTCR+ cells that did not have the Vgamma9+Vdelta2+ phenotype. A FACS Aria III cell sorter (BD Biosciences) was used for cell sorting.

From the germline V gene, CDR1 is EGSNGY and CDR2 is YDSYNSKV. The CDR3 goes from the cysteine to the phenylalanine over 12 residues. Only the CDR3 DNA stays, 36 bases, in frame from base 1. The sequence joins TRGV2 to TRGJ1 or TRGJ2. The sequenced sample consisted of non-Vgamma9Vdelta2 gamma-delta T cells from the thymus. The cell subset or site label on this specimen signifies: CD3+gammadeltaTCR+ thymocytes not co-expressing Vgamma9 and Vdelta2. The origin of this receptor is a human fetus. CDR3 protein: CATWDGPHKKLF. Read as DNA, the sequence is TGTGCAACCTGGGACGGGCCCCATAAGAAACTCTTT.